These 29 T cell receptor beta chains originate from one sample sequenced in a study of T cells in Graves' hyperthyroidism and ophthalmopathy. RNA transcripts provided the source from which TCR beta CDR3 regions were amplified. A first-round RT-PCR of the TCR CDR3 used the HTBI primer set. A single record per CDR3 protein comes from TCRdb applying MiXCR to the multiplex PCR reads. The table lists about 640,000 distinct CDR3 sequences, more than 20% of them singletons. The source material was blood. The receptors were sampled from a man aged 30-40 years with Graves' ophthalmopathy.

The sample holds many counts of this clonotype. The genes are TRBV28 and TRBJ2-7; a possible D gene is TRBD1 (5 bases). Trimming shortened V by 4 bases and J by 2 bases, and 9 bases separated the two germline ends. This CDR3 comprises 13 residues. Germline V lookup: CDR1 MDHEN, CDR2 SYDVKM. CDR3 bases: TGTGCCAGCAGTTCACAGGCTCCCTACGAGCAGTACTTC. Amino acid sequence: CASSSQAPYEQYF.

This chain uses TRBV5-1 with TRBJ2-7, with 7 positions matching TRBD2. Germline V CDR1 and CDR2: SGHRS, YFSETQ. Trimming at V came to 0 bases and at J to 1 base, leaving 4 bases not matched to a gene. This CDR3 has 15 amino acids. The CDR3: CASSLDPAGSYEQYF. The CDR3 DNA follows: TGCGCCAGCAGCTTGGATCCAGCGGGATCCTACGAGCAGTACTTC. Drawing the rest from reference TRBV5-1 and TRBJ2-7, the complete variable domain is KAGVTQTPRYLIKTRGQQVTLSCSPISGHRSVSWYQQTPGQGLQFLFEYFSETQRNKGNFPGRFSGRQFSNSRSEMNVSTLELGDSALYLCASSLDPAGSYEQYFGPGTRLTVT.

This clonotype was found many times. J is TRBJ1-5 and V is TRBV30; D gene unclear. Trimming stripped 0 bases from V and 3 bases from J, with 12 bases between. The CDR3 contains 15 residues. Germline CDR1 and CDR2: GTSNPN and SVGIG (reference sequence). Here the CDR3 reads CAWSVPVGFNQPQHF. The DNA of the CDR3 is TGTGCCTGGAGTGTACCCGTAGGATTCAATCAGCCCCAGCATTTT.

This clonotype has at least ten counts. The CDR3: CASSPRVGNTEAFF. DNA of the CDR3: TGTGCCAGCAGTCCTCGAGTGGGGAACACTGAAGCTTTCTTT. The chain uses TRBV6-1 and TRBJ1-1; no clear D gene. Per the germline V gene, CDR1 is MNHNS and CDR2 is SASEGT. The CDR3 length is 14 residues. Trimming took 5 bases from V and 1 from J, leaving 11 bases between them.

V usage is TRBV2 and J usage is TRBJ2-5; perhaps TRBD2 as D (6 bases). The germline V gene encodes CDR1 SNHLY and CDR2 FYNNEI. The CDR3 is 13 amino acids. V was cut by 6 bases and J by 1 base, with 9 bases left in between. The CDR3 DNA is TGTGCCAGCAGGGGGACTTTCCAAGAGACCCAGTACTTC. Translating gives CASRGTFQETQYF.

The chain carries TRBV30 and TRBJ1-1; D is uncertain. V was shortened by 3 bases and J by 5 bases, with 7 bases between the two germline ends. The CDR3 has 11 residues. Germline V gives CDR1 GTSNPN, CDR2 SVGIG (reference sequence). The CDR3 region is CAWSRRTEAFF. CDR3 coding DNA: TGTGCCTGGAGCCGGCGGACTGAAGCTTTCTTT.

The chain employs TRBV3-1 and TRBJ1-4; D is unclear. The CDR3 length is 14 residues. V was trimmed by 2 bases and J by 10 bases, leaving 14 bases between them. The germline gives CDR1 LGHDT, CDR2 YNNKEL (reference sequence). The CDR3 DNA follows: TGTGCCAGCAGCCAAATGGAGGGTTCGTCAAAACTGTTTTTT. The encoded protein is CASSQMEGSSKLFF.

The V gene is TRBV30, the J gene TRBJ1-6; TRBD1 might be the D (6 bases). CDR1 is GTSNPN and CDR2 is SVGIG in the germline V gene (reference sequence). Trimming took 4 bases from V and 3 from J, leaving 10 bases between them. CDR3 length equals 14 residues. CDR3 nucleotide sequence: TGTGCCTGGAACCCACAGGGCTATAATTCACCCCTCCACTTT. Residues: CAWNPQGYNSPLHF.

This clonotype occurred many times. A read error may account for a junction end that differs from germline. The chain joins TRBV5-1 to TRBJ1-1; D is perhaps TRBD1 (6 bases). Germline CDR1 SGHRS, CDR2 YFSETQ. This CDR3 comprises 14 residues. The CDR3 DNA reads TGTGCCAGCAGTCTATCAGGGGTGAACACTGAAGCTTTCTTT. Its protein product is CASSLSGVNTEAFF.

This clonotype was picked up a small number of times. This sequence joins TRBV6-2 or TRBV6-3 and TRBJ2-7; 9 bases are shared with TRBD1. The CDR3 runs 15 residues. The ends lost 4 bases at V and 6 bases at J; junction bases unmatched: 10. Germline V gene lookup returns CDR1 MNHEY and CDR2 SVGEGT. CDR3 bases: TGTGCCAGCAGTTGGCGGGACAGGGAGGACTCCGAGCAGTACTTC. Translating gives CASSWRDREDSEQYF.

Details on this clonotype: It may be a read error: a sequence one base away is much more abundant. CDR3 nucleotide sequence: TGTGCCAGCAGCTTACAGGACAGGGTCCCCCAAGAGACCCAGTACTTC. Translation gives CASSLQDRVPQETQYF. This chain links TRBV7-9 with TRBJ2-5; 8 bases align to TRBD1. J gave up 1 base and V 2 bases, and 6 bases lay outside the gene matches. CDR3 size: 16 residues. Per the germline V gene, CDR1 is SEHNR and CDR2 is FQNEAQ (reference sequence).

In regard to this clonotype: This clone may be a read error of a much larger clone one base away. Without the conserved terminal phenylalanine or tryptophan, this CDR3 likely stems from a read error. This rearrangement joins TRBV28 to TRBJ1-6; TRBD1 is a possible D gene (6 bases). V lost 7 bases and J 7 bases, leaving 17 bases between the germline ends. The germline V gene has CDR1 MDHEN and CDR2 SYDVKM. CDR3 size: 15 residues. CDR3 coding DNA: TGTGCCAGCACTCTACAGGGCGCAGGGAATTCACCCCTCCACTCT. As protein: CASTLQGAGNSPLHS.

The chain joins TRBV4-3 to TRBJ2-1; 9 bases line up with TRBD2. The CDR3 consists of 15 residues. The V and J ends lost 1 base and 5 bases, in that order; junction bases with no gene match: 3. The germline CDR1 and CDR2 sequences are LGHNA and YSLEER. CDR3 nucleotide sequence: TGCGCCAGCAGCCAAGTTAGCGGGAGTAACAATGAGCAGTTCTTC. Amino acids: CASSQVSGSNNEQFF.

A few counts support this clonotype. V gene TRBV2 combines with J gene TRBJ2-4; TRBD1 matches 8 bases. The CDR3 contains 21 residues. CDR1 is SNHLY, CDR2 FYNNEI, per germline. The trim removed 6 bases at V and 0 bases at J, leaving 22 bases unmatched. CDR3 sequence: CASSSESATGAFGGAKNIQYF. The CDR3 coding sequence is TGTGCCAGCAGCTCCGAAAGCGCGACAGGGGCCTTCGGGGGAGCCAAAAACATTCAGTACTTC.

The rearrangement joins TRBV4-1 to TRBJ2-1; TRBD2 is a possible D gene (6 bases). Germline values: CDR1 MGHRA, CDR2 YSYEKL. The CDR3 is 14 amino acids. Trimming pared 0 bases from V and 10 bases from J, leaving 13 bases between. CDR3 loop: CASSQDSAGWEQFF. DNA of the CDR3: TGCGCCAGCAGCCAAGATTCGGCGGGATGGGAGCAGTTCTTC.

This chain uses TRBV7-4 with TRBJ2-1; 9 bases agree with TRBD2. The CDR3 has 15 amino acids. The germline V gene has CDR1 SGHVT and CDR2 SQSDAQ. Trimming took 5 bases from V and 7 from J; bases not matched to a gene: 9. CDR3 loop: CASSPVAGARNEQFF. CDR3 DNA: TGTGCCAGCAGCCCTGTAGCGGGGGCCCGAAATGAGCAGTTCTTC. Variable domain in full (rest from reference TRBV7-4 and TRBJ2-1): GAGVSQSPRYKVAKRGRDVALRCDSISGHVTLYWYRQTLGQGSEVLTYSQSDAQRDKSGRPSGRFSAERPERSVSTLKIQRTEQGDSAVYLCASSPVAGARNEQFFGPGTRLTVL.

In its sample, this clonotype was seen a few times. The chain uses TRBV7-2 and TRBJ2-2, with a possible D match to TRBD1 (5 bases). The CDR3 totals 14 residues. Germline V gene lookup returns CDR1 SGHTA and CDR2 FQGNSA. Trimming cost V 5 bases and J 7 bases, with 14 bases left between them. The CDR3 nucleotides read TGTGCCAGCAGCCCAGGGCAGCCCGTCGGGGAGCTGTTTTTT. Translation gives CASSPGQPVGELFF.

This clonotype turned up a few times. This sequence joins TRBV4-1 and TRBJ2-7; weak D call: TRBD1 (6 bases). Germline assignment: CDR1 MGHRA and CDR2 YSYEKL. V was trimmed by 4 bases and J by 0 bases, leaving 10 bases between them. This CDR3 comprises 14 residues. In DNA, the CDR3 is TGCGCCAGCAGCCGGGACATGAGCTCCTACGAGCAGTACTTC. This encodes CASSRDMSSYEQYF.

This clonotype was picked up many times. The chain has TRBV28 and TRBJ2-7, with D maybe TRBD2 (5 bases). CDR1 and CDR2 from the germline V gene are MDHEN and SYDVKM. The CDR3 totals 16 residues. Trimming shortened V by 4 bases and J by 4 bases, and 20 bases separated the two germline ends. CDR3 sequence reads: CASSSPQPFTGYEQYF. The CDR3 region has the DNA TGTGCCAGCAGTTCCCCTCAGCCCTTCACGGGGTACGAGCAGTACTTC.

V usage is TRBV6-1 and J usage is TRBJ2-7, with D hard to call. This CDR3 spans 13 amino acids. Trimming removed 7 bases at V and 1 base at J, with 11 bases between. Germline V lookup: CDR1 MNHNS, CDR2 SASEGT. CDR3 residues: CASTDASSYEQYF. The DNA for the CDR3 is TGTGCCAGCACAGACGCGAGTTCCTACGAGCAGTACTTC.

The CDR3 loop is CASSPDLGGYGYTF. DNA for the CDR3: TGTGCCAGCAGCCCTGACCTGGGGGGCTATGGCTACACCTTC. This chain uses TRBV7-9 with TRBJ1-2; the D gene is possibly TRBD1 (5 bases). Germline assignment: CDR1 SEHNR and CDR2 FQNEAQ (reference sequence). Trimming pared 5 bases from V and 4 bases from J, leaving 14 bases between. CDR3 length: 14 residues.

This clonotype was observed at least ten times. The J gene is TRBJ1-1, the V gene TRBV5-1; D remains ambiguous. V was trimmed by 4 bases and J by 4 bases, leaving 11 bases between them. The CDR3 covers 13 residues. Germline V gene data show CDR1 as SGHRS and CDR2 as YFSETQ. The CDR3 region is CASSLFGSTEAFF. The CDR3 bases are TGCGCCAGCAGCCTGTTTGGGTCCACTGAAGCTTTCTTT.

This clonotype was seen a handful of times. V and J are TRBV2 and TRBJ2-7, with TRBD2 matching 10 bases. This CDR3 is 14 amino acids long. CDR1 SNHLY and CDR2 FYNNEI come from the germline V gene. J lost 1 base, V lost 8 bases, and 5 bases had no gene match. The DNA for the CDR3 is TGTGCCAGCGAGCGGGAGGGCAAATCCTACGAGCAGTACTTC. Amino acid sequence: CASEREGKSYEQYF.

This clonotype has at least ten counts. The rearrangement uses TRBV20-1 and TRBJ1-1; D may be TRBD1 (6 bases). Trimming pared 3 bases from V and 0 bases from J, leaving 17 bases between. There are 16 residues in the CDR3. Germline CDR1 and CDR2: DFQATT and SNEGSKA (reference sequence). The chain's CDR3 is CSASRARGRMNTEAFF. The CDR3 region has the DNA TGCAGTGCTAGCCGGGCCCGGGGGCGCATGAACACTGAAGCTTTCTTT.

The rearrangement joins TRBV29-1 to TRBJ2-7; 12 nucleotides match TRBD2. The V gene's germline CDR1 is SQVTM and CDR2 ANQGSEA. This CDR3 has 17 residues. J lost 4 bases, V lost 6 bases, and 16 bases had no gene match. The CDR3 loop reads CSVDLTSGRGGQYEQYF. CDR3 in DNA: TGCAGCGTGGACCTGACTAGCGGGAGAGGAGGCCAATACGAGCAGTACTTC.

CDR3 nucleotide sequence: TGTGCCAGCAGTTACCCCCAGCATAGCAATCAGCCCCAGCATTTT. This gives the protein CASSYPQHSNQPQHF. V usage is TRBV28 and J usage is TRBJ1-5; D is unclear. The V and J ends lost 4 bases and 0 bases respectively, with 10 bases between them. CDR3 length: 15 residues. CDR1 MDHEN and CDR2 SYDVKM come from the germline V gene.

This chain uses TRBV7-9 with TRBJ2-3; D is possibly TRBD1 or TRBD2 (5 bases each). The CDR3 is made up of 18 amino acids. The ends were cut back, 5 bases at V and 2 bases at J, with 23 bases in the middle. Germline CDR1 reads SEHNR; CDR2 reads FQNEAQ (reference sequence). The CDR3 coding sequence is TGTGCCAGCAGCCTGGGACCACGGGGAGCGGTGGTCACAGATACGCAGTATTTT. This translates into CASSLGPRGAVVTDTQYF.

V gene TRBV5-1 combines with J gene TRBJ1-1, with a possible D match to TRBD1 (5 bases). The V and J ends lost 1 base and 4 bases respectively, with 8 bases between them. Looked up from germline, CDR1 is SGHRS and CDR2 is YFSETQ. The length of the CDR3 is 13 residues. The CDR3 DNA is TGCGCCAGCAGCTTGAAGGGGTTCACTGAAGCTTTCTTT. Residues: CASSLKGFTEAFF.

This clonotype was picked up many times. The rearrangement uses TRBV20-1 and TRBJ2-5; D possibly corresponds to TRBD1 (6 bases). The germline V gene encodes CDR1 DFQATT and CDR2 SNEGSKA (reference sequence). The V gene lost 5 bases and the J gene lost 2 bases, with 12 bases spanning the gap. CDR3 size: 13 residues. In DNA, the CDR3 is TGCAGTGCTCCTACGACAGGTCAAGAGACCCAGTACTTC. This sequence encodes CSAPTTGQETQYF.